This T cell receptor (beta chain) stems from a study of post-analysis software for immune sequencing data. General study findings and limits: Batch-mates among the samples co-clustered strongly by F measure. Patients with multiple sclerosis recorded significantly lower normalized Chao1 diversity than controls, the study found. A handful of TRBV segments appeared more often in patients than in controls, and TRBV5-6, TRBV5-1 and TRBV20-1 were among these.

In the case of this clonotype: Its antigen is unknown.

V was cut by 1 base and J by 3 bases, with 15 bases left in between. Germline V gene sequence: CDR1 MGHRA, CDR2 YSYEKL. The CDR3 runs 16 residues. Unique molecular identifiers were built into the TCR beta cDNA libraries. T cells, roughly 1 to 10 million of them, yielded about half a million cDNA molecules. Each CDR3 protein is one row after TCRdb ran MiXCR on the PCR reads. The table lists 450,000 to 650,000 distinct CDR3 sequences, 44% of them singletons. Sequenced material: blood. This chain connects TRBV4-1 to TRBJ1-2; D is undetermined. The clonotype comes from a girl aged 5 to 17 with multiple sclerosis. The CDR3 DNA is TGCGCCAGCAGCCAAGGGGCGAAGGGTGGAGACTATGGCTACACCTTC. Protein product: CASSQGAKGGDYGYTF.